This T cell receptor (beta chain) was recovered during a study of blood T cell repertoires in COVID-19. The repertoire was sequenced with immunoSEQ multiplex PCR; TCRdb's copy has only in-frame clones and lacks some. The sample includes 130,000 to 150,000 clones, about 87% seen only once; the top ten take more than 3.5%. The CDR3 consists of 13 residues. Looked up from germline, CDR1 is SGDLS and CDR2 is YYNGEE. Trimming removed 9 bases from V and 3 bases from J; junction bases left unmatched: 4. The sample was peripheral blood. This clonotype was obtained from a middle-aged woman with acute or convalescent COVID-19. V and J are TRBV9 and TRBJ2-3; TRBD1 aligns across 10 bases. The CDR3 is CATGTGATDTQYF. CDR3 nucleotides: TGTGCCACCGGGACAGGGGCAACAGATACGCAGTATTTT. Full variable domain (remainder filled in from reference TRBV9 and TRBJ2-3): DSGVTQTPKHLITATGQRVTLRCSPRSGDLSVYWYQQSLDQGLQFLIQYYNGEERAKGNILERFSAQQFPDLHSELNLSSLELGDSALYFCATGTGATDTQYFGPGTRLTVL.